Only a few counts were recorded for the clone carrying this T cell receptor (beta chain). Its target is unknown. These data originate in a study of T-cell memory formation after mild COVID-19. Study as a whole: Largely donor-specific TCR clusters were found.

The length of the CDR3 is 14 residues. Looked up from germline, CDR1 is SEHNR and CDR2 is FQNEAQ (reference sequence). Between the trimmed V and J ends, which lost 5 bases and 2 bases, there was a span of 9 bases. Whole-study results and caveats: Clones shrinking from day 15 to 85 showed even CD4/CD8 mixes; later expanders tilted CD4+. Pre-infection memory harbored some responding clones, suggesting cross-reactive memory joined.

The TCR alpha and TCR beta cDNA libraries, bearing sample barcodes and UMIs, were generated by 5'RACE using constant-segment primers. A single record per CDR3 protein comes from TCRdb applying MiXCR to the 5' RACE reads. Among nearly 350,000 distinct CDR3 sequences listed, over 10% were seen once. V usage is TRBV7-9 and J usage is TRBJ2-2; unclear D gene. This TCR came from a man aged 18 to 35 who had mild COVID-19 (a few samples of this study predate the infection). Cell type and time point are not known. Sequenced material: PBMCs or a T cell subset sorted from them (not recorded which). The CDR3 protein is CASSVRVNTGELFF. CDR3 DNA sequence: TGTGCCAGCAGCGTAAGGGTAAACACCGGGGAGCTGTTTTTT.